This is a list of T cell receptor beta chains from one sample in a study of blood T cell repertoires in COVID-19. Clones were read by immunoSEQ multiplex PCR, and TCRdb kept only the in-frame ones, dropping some. The data contain 470,000 or so clones, 87% of them singletons. The sample comprised PBMCs or T cells enriched from blood (not recorded which). Receptors were obtained from a woman younger than 35 with acute COVID-19. The CDR3 runs from the conserved cysteine through the conserved F or W.

j_call | v_call | cdr3_aa
TRBJ1-5 | TRBV2 | CASSEATGTGYSRRQPQHF
TRBJ1-1 | TRBV29-1 | CSVEGLGVLANTEAFF
TRBJ2-5 | TRBV28 | CASNINRGETQYF
TRBJ2-1 | TRBV6-2/TRBV6-3 | CASSTLAGGPNEQFF
TRBJ2-7 | TRBV3-1/TRBV3-2 | CASSLRGVYYEQYF
TRBJ2-1 | TRBV21-1 | CASNQGPGQGYNEQFF
TRBJ2-7 | TRBV7-9 | CASSPRDRVLKASYEQYF
TRBJ1-1 | TRBV10-2 | CASSDAARTGVPEAFF
TRBJ1-1 | TRBV7-8 | CASSLTWGDTEAFF
TRBJ1-6 | TRBV27 | CASSVSTGGAGSPLHF
TRBJ1-2 | TRBV2 | CASMRNSRPRGYTF
TRBJ1-1 | TRBV3-1/TRBV3-2 | CASSQEGQGGTEAFF
TRBJ1-1 | TRBV28 | CASSSPDRVGRNTEAFF
TRBJ1-2 | TRBV15 | CATSSRDPDRAYGYTF
TRBJ2-7 | TRBV12-3/TRBV12-4 | CASSDSTYEQYF
TRBJ1-2 | TRBV7-2 | CASSLGTGYNYGYTF
TRBJ1-2 | TRBV7-3 | CASSLSHGGLPYGYTF
TRBJ2-2 | TRBV7-3 | CASRLQGGNGELFF
TRBJ1-6 | TRBV29-1 | CSVETGPSYNSPLHF
TRBJ1-4 | TRBV5-1 | CASRSDSPSEKLFF
TRBJ1-1 | TRBV9 | CASSLEMTGRNTEAFF
TRBJ1-4 | TRBV7-2 | CASSLLTGGEKLFF
TRBJ1-5 | TRBV7-6 | CASSLGARTDSNQPQHF
TRBJ2-1 | TRBV4-3 | CASSLAGTTAYNEQFF
TRBJ1-1 | TRBV5-1 | CASSWTGTGGTEAFF
TRBJ1-5 | TRBV2 | CASSADTVSQPQHF
TRBJ2-4 | TRBV10-3 | CASSSGGGGLENIQYF
TRBJ1-5 | TRBV5-8 | CASSFQGGQPQHF
TRBJ2-5 | TRBV21-1 | CASKTGGQETQYF
TRBJ2-7 | TRBV6-2/TRBV6-3 | CASSLELAGGGDEQYF
TRBJ1-2 | TRBV28 | CASSNLGQGGDGYTF
TRBJ1-6 | TRBV7-9 | CASSGDRGRNSPLHF
TRBJ2-7 | TRBV3-1/TRBV3-2 | CASSQDRTGGREQYF
TRBJ2-5 | TRBV29-1 | CSVRLQGGAGETQYF
TRBJ1-1 | TRBV28 | CATDSYMNTEAFF
TRBJ2-3 | TRBV27 | CASSRPSGPGTDTQYF
TRBJ2-5 | TRBV7-2 | CASTPRLAGIETQYF
TRBJ2-1 | TRBV4-2 | CASSARQEQFF
TRBJ2-7 | TRBV3-1/TRBV3-2 | CASSVQGPYEQYF
TRBJ1-6 | TRBV20-1 | CSASGGTSYNSPLHF
TRBJ2-3 | TRBV13 | CASSFRGVADTQYF
TRBJ2-3 | TRBV2 | CATQLVESTDTQYF
TRBJ1-1 | TRBV2 | CASSELVGAIGESLEAFF
TRBJ2-3 | TRBV28 | CASRGNRALAASSTDTQYF
TRBJ2-1 | TRBV6-5 | CASQGDPSYNEQFF
TRBJ2-7 | TRBV19 | CASSRASGTTLGYEQYF
TRBJ1-5 | TRBV3-1/TRBV3-2 | CASSQGQGEGEPQHF